This is a list of T cell receptor beta chains from one sample in a study of PD-L1 blockade in urothelial cancer. TCRdb's table, derived via immunoSEQ multiplex PCR, lists solely in-frame clones and lacks some. The sample yields around 130,000 clones, about 81% seen once. Sample: PBMCs, taken around atezolizumab (anti-PD-L1) treatment. These receptors were collected from a man aged 50 or older with urothelial cancer. CDR3s include the opening cysteine and the closing phenylalanine or tryptophan. Size is omitted from some rows. Given values are once, few, many or a class for expanded clones.

V,length,size,CDR3
TRBV11-2,14,few,CASSLFRANSPLHF
TRBV27,15,once,CASSPPGQGADTQYF
TRBV19,12,.,CASRGTSYEQYF
TRBV18,15,.,CASSPSGTSGHEQFF
TRBV7-2,14,.,CASSRSGLGETQYF
TRBV7-3,17,.,CASSSQPGLGSADTQYF
TRBV5-1,15,.,CASSLGRTENSPLHF
TRBV19,16,.,CASSIDGQGDNQPQHF
TRBV7-3,11,once,CASSLSREQFF
TRBV6-1,13,.,CASRKTDSYGYTF
TRBV9,12,.,CASSVSAGTQYF
TRBV2,15,.,CASVPGQGRNTEAFF
TRBV5-1,16,.,CASSLAGTGNTDTQYF
TRBV6-5,13,.,CASRRRQATTQYF
TRBV28,14,.,CASSTTGTPYEQYF
TRBV6-1,12,.,CASSDLLYEQYF
TRBV10-3,12,.,CAIKDTGYGAFF
TRBV19,15,.,CASSMSGSSGNTIYF
TRBV11-2,16,once,CASSLSGSLSGNTIYF
TRBV10-3,16,few,CAISGGLAGVGDTQYF
TRBV18,15,few,CASSPPPGRNTEAFF
TRBV18,16,.,CASSPRGLIVQETQYF
TRBV15,18,.,CATTKGRGEAHGANIQYF
TRBV19,15,few,CASSRGGSGSNEQYF
TRBV5-1,14,.,CASSWSSGTYEQYF
TRBV28,14,.,CATTAGERAYEQYF